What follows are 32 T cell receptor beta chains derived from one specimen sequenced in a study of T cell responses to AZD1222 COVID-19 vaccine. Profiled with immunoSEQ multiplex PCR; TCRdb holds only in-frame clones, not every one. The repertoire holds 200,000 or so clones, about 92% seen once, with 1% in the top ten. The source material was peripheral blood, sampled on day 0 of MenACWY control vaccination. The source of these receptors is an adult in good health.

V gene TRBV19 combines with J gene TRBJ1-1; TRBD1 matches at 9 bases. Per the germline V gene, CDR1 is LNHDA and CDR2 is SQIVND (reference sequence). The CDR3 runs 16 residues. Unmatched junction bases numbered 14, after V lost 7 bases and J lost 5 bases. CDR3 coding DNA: TGTGCCAGTAACCCAAGGAGGACAGGGGTGATGACTGAAGCTTTCTTT. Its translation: CASNPRRTGVMTEAFF.

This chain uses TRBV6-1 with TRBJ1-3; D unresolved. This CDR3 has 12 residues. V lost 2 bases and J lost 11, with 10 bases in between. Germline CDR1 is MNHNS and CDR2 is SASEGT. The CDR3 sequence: CASSEIRSAIYF. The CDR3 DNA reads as TGTGCCAGCAGTGAAATTAGGAGCGCCATATATTTT.

CDR3: CASSYGTYEQYF. As DNA, the CDR3 is TGTGCCAGCAGTTACGGAACCTACGAGCAGTACTTC. The V gene is TRBV6-5, the J gene TRBJ2-7; D gene unclear. Germline lookup yields CDR1 MNHEY and CDR2 SVGAGI. V gave up 2 bases and J gave up 2 bases, with 4 bases separating them. The length of the CDR3 is 12 residues.

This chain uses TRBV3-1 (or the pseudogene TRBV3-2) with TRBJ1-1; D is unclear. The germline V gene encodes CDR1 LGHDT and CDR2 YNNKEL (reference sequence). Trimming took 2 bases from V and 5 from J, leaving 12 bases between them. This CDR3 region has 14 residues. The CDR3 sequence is CASSQRARDTEAFF. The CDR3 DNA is TGTGCCAGCAGCCAAAGAGCGCGGGATACTGAAGCTTTCTTT.

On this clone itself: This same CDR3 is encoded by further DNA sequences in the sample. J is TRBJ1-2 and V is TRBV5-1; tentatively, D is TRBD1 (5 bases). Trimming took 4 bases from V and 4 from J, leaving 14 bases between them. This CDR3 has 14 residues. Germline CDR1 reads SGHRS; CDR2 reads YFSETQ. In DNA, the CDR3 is TGCGCCAGCAGCCCGCAGGGTGATATCTATGGCTACACCTTC. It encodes CASSPQGDIYGYTF. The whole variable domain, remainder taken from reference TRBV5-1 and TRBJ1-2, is KAGVTQTPRYLIKTRGQQVTLSCSPISGHRSVSWYQQTPGQGLQFLFEYFSETQRNKGNFPGRFSGRQFSNSRSEMNVSTLELGDSALYLCASSPQGDIYGYTFGSGTRLTVV.

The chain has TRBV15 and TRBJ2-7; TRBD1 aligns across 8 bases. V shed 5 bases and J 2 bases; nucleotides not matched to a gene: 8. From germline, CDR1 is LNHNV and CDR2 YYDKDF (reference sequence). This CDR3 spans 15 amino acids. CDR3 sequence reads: CATSGGGQDPYEQYF. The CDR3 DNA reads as TGTGCCACCAGCGGAGGGGGACAGGATCCCTACGAGCAGTACTTC.

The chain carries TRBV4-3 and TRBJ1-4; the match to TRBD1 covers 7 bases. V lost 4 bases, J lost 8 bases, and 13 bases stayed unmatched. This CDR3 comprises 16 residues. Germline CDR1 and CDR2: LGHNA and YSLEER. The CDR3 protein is CASSPGGEAPREKLFF. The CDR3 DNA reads TGCGCCAGCAGCCCAGGGGGAGAGGCACCTAGGGAAAAACTGTTTTTT.

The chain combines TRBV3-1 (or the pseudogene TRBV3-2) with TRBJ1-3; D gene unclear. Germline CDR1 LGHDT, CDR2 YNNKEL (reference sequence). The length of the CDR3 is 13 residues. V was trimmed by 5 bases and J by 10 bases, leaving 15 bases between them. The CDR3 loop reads CASSVFPGRTIYF. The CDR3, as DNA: TGTGCCAGCAGCGTCTTCCCAGGTCGAACCATATATTTT.

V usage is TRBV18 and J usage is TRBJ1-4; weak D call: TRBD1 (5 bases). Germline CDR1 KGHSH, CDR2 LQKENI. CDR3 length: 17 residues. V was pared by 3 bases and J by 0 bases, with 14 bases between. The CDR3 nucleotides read TGTGCCAGCTCACCCCTAACAGGACCCGCAACTAATGAAAAACTGTTTTTT. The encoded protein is CASSPLTGPATNEKLFF.

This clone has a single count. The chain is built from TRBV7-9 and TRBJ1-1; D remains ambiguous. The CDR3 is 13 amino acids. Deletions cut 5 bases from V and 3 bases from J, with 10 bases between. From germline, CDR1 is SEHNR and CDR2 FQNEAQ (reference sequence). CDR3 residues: CASSLNMDTEAFF. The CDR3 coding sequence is TGTGCCAGCAGCCTCAACATGGACACTGAAGCTTTCTTT.

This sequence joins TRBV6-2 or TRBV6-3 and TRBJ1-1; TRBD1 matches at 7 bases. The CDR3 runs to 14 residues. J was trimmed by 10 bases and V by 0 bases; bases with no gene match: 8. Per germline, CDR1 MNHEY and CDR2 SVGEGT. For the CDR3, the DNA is TGTGCCAGCAGTTACTCGACGTTTAGGGACAGAGCTTTCTTT. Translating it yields CASSYSTFRDRAFF.

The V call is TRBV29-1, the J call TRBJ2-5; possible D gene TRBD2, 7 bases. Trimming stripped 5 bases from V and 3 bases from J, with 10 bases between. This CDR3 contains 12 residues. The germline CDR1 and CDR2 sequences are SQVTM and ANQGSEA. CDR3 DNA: TGCAGCGTTTGGGGGGGCAAAGAGACCCAGTACTTC. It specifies CSVWGGKETQYF.

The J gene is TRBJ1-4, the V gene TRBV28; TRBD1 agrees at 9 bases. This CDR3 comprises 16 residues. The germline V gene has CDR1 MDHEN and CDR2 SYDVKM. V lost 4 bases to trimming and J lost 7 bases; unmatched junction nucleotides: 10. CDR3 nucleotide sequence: TGTGCCAGCAGTTCCGGGGACAGGGTCCAAGTTGAAAAACTGTTTTTT. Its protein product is CASSSGDRVQVEKLFF.

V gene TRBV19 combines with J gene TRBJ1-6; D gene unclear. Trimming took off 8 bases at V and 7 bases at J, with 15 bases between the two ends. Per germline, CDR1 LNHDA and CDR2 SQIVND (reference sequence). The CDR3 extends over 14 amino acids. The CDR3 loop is CASSRATGNSPLHF. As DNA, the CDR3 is TGTGCCAGTTCGCGGGCCACGGGGAATTCACCCCTCCACTTT.

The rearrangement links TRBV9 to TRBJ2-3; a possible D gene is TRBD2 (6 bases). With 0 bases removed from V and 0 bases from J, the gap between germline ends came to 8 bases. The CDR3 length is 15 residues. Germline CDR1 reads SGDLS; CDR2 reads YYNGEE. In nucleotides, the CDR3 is TGTGCCAGCAGCGTAGGGGCGGGGAGCACAGATACGCAGTATTTT. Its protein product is CASSVGAGSTDTQYF.

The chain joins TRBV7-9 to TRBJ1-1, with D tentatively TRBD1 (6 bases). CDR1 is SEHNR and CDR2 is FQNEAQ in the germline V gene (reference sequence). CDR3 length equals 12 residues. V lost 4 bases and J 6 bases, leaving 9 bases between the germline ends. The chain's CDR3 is CASSSQGAEAFF. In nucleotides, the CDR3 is TGTGCCAGCAGCTCACAGGGCGCTGAAGCTTTCTTT.

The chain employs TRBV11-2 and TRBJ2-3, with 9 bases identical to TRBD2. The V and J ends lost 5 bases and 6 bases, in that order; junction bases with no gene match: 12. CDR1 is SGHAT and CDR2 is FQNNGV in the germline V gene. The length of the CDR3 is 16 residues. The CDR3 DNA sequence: TGTGCCAGCAGCCACTGGACAGCGGGGGGTACGGATACGCAGTATTTT. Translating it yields CASSHWTAGGTDTQYF.

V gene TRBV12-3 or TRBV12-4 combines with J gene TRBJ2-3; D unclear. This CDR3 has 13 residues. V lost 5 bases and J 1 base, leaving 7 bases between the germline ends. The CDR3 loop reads CASSPRGTDTQYF. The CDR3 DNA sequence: TGTGCCAGCAGTCCCCGGGGCACAGATACGCAGTATTTT.

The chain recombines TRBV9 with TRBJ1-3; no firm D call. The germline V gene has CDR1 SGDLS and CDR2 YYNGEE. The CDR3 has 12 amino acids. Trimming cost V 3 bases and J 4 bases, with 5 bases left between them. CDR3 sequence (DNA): TGTGCCAGCAGCGCATGGGGAAACACCATATATTTT. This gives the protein CASSAWGNTIYF.

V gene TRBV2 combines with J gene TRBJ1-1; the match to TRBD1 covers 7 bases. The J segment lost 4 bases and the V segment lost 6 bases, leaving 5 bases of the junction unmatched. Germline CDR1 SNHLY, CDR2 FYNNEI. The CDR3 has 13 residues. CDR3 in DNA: TGTGCCAGCAGGGGGACAGCCGGCACTGAAGCTTTCTTT. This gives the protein CASRGTAGTEAFF. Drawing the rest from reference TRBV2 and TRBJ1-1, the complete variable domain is EPEVTQTPSHQVTQMGQEVILRCVPISNHLYFYWYRQILGQKVEFLVSFYNNEISEKSEIFDDQFSVERPDGSNFTLKIRSTKLEDSAMYFCASRGTAGTEAFFGQGTRLTVV.

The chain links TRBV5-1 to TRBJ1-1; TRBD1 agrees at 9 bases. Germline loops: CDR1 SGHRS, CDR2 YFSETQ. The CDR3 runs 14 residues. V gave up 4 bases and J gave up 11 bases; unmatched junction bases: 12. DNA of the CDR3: TGCGCCAGCAGCGATTCCGGGACAGGGATTGGGGCTTTCTTT. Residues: CASSDSGTGIGAFF. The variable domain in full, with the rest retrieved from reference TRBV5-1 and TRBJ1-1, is KAGVTQTPRYLIKTRGQQVTLSCSPISGHRSVSWYQQTPGQGLQFLFEYFSETQRNKGNFPGRFSGRQFSNSRSEMNVSTLELGDSALYLCASSDSGTGIGAFFGQGTRLTVV.

CDR3 amino acids: CSVAHTGQPQHF. The DNA for the CDR3 is TGCAGCGTAGCGCATACAGGGCAGCCCCAGCATTTT. The genes are TRBV29-1 and TRBJ1-5; tentative D call: TRBD1 (6 bases). The CDR3 consists of 12 residues. The germline CDR1 and CDR2 sequences are SQVTM and ANQGSEA. Trimming removed 6 bases at V and 7 bases at J, with 13 bases between.

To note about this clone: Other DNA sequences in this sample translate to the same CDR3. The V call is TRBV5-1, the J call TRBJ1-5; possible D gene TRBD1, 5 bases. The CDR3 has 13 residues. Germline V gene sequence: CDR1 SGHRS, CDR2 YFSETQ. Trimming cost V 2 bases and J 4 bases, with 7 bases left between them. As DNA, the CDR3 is TGCGCCAGCAGCTTAGACAGAAATCAGCCCCAGCATTTT. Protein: CASSLDRNQPQHF. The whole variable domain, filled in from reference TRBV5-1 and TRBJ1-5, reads KAGVTQTPRYLIKTRGQQVTLSCSPISGHRSVSWYQQTPGQGLQFLFEYFSETQRNKGNFPGRFSGRQFSNSRSEMNVSTLELGDSALYLCASSLDRNQPQHFGDGTRLSIL.

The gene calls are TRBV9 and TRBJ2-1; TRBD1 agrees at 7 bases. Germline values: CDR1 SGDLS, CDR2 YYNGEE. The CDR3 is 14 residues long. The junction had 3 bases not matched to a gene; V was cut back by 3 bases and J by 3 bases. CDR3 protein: CASSAGTDYNEQFF. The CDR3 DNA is TGTGCCAGCAGCGCCGGGACAGACTACAATGAGCAGTTCTTC.

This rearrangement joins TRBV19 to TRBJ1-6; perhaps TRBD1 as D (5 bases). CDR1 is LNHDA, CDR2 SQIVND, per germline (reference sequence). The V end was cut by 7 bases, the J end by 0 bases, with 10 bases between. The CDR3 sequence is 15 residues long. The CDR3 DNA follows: TGTGCCAGTACGCAGGGTAGCTCCTATAATTCACCCCTCCACTTT. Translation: CASTQGSSYNSPLHF.

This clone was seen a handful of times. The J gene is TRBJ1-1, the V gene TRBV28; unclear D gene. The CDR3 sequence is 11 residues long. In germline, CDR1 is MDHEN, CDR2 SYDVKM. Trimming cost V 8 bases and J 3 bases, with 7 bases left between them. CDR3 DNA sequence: TGTGCCAGCTGTTCGGACACTGAAGCTTTCTTT. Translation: CASCSDTEAFF. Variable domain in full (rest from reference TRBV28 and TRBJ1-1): DVKVTQSSRYLVKRTGEKVFLECVQDMDHENMFWYRQDPGLGLRLIYFSYDVKMKEKGDIPEGYSVSREKKERFSLILESASTNQTSMYLCASCSDTEAFFGQGTRLTVV.

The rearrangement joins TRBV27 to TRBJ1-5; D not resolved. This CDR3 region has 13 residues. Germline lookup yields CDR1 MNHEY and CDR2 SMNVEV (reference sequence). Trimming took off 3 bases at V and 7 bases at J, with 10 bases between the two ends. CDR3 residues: CASSLNGYQPQHF. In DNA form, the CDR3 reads TGTGCCAGCAGTTTGAATGGGTACCAGCCCCAGCATTTT.

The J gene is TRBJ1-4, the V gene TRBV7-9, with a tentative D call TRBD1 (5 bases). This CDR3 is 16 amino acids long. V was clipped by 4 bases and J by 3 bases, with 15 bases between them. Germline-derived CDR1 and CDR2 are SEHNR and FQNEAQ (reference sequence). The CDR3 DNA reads TGTGCCAGCAGCTCAGTGTCAGGGTATCCTAATGAAAAACTGTTTTTT. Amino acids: CASSSVSGYPNEKLFF.

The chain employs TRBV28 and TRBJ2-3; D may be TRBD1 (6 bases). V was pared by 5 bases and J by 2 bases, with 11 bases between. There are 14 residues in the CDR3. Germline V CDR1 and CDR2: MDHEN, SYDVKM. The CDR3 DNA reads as TGTGCCAGCAGTGGGCAGGGGATCACAGATACGCAGTATTTT. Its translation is CASSGQGITDTQYF.

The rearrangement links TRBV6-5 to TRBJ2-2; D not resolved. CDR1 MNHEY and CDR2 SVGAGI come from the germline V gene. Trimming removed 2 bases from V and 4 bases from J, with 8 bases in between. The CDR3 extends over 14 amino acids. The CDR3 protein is CASSYGPVTGELFF. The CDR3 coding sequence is TGTGCCAGCAGTTACGGGCCCGTCACCGGGGAGCTGTTTTTT.

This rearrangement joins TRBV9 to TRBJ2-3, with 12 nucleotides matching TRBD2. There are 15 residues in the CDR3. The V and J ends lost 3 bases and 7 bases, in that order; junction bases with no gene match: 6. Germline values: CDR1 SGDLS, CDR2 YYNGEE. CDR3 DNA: TGTGCCAGCAGCGCCGCCGGGACTAGCGGGCATACGCAGTATTTT. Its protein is CASSAAGTSGHTQYF.

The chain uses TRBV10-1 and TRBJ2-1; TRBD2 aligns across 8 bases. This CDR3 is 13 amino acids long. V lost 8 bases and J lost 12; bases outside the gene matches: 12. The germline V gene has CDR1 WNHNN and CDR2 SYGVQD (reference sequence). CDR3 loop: CASRAGGLSLQFF. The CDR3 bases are TGCGCCAGCCGCGCGGGGGGCCTATCGCTGCAGTTCTTC.